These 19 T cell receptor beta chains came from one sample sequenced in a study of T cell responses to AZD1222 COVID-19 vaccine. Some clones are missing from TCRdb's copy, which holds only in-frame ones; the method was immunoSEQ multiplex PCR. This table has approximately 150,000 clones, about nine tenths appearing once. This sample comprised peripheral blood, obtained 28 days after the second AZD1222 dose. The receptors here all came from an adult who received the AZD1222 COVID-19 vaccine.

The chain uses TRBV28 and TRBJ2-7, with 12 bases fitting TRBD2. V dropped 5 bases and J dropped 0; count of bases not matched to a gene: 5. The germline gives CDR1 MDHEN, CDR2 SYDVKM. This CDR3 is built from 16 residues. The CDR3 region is CASSVPGLAGSYEQYF. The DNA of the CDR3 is TGTGCCAGCAGTGTTCCGGGACTAGCGGGCTCCTACGAGCAGTACTTC.

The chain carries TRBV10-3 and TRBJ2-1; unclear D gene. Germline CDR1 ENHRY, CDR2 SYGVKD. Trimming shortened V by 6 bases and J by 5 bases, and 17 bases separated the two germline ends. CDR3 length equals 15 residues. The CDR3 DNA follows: TGTGCCATCAGCCGAAGACGGATCCAAGACAATGAGCAGTTCTTC. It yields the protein CAISRRRIQDNEQFF.

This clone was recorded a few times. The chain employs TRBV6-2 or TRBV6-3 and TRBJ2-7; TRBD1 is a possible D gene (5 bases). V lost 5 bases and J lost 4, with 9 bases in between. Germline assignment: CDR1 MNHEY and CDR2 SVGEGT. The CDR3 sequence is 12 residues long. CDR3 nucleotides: TGTGCCAGCAGTCAAACAGGTTACGAGCAGTACTTC. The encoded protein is CASSQTGYEQYF.

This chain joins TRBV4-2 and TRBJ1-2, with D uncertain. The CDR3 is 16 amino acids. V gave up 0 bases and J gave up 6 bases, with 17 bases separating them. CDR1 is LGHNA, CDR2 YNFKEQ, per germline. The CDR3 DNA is TGTGCCAGCAGCCAAGATTGGAACCCCGGGCAGGATGGCTACACCTTC. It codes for CASSQDWNPGQDGYTF.

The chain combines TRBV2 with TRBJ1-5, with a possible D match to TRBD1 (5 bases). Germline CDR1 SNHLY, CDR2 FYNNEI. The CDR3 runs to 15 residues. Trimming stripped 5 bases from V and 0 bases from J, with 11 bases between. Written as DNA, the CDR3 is TGTGCCAGCAGTCTAACAGGAATTAGCAATCAGCCCCAGCATTTT. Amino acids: CASSLTGISNQPQHF.

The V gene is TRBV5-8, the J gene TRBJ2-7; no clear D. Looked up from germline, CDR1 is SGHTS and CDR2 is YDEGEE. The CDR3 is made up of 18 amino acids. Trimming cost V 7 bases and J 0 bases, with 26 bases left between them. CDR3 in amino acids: CASGPVPGSVKSSYEQYF. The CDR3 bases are TGTGCCAGCGGACCGGTTCCGGGCAGTGTAAAGAGCTCCTACGAGCAGTACTTC.

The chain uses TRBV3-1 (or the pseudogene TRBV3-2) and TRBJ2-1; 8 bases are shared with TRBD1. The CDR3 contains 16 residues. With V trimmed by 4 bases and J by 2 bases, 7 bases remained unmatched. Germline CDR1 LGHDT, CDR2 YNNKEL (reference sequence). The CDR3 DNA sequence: TGTGCCAGCAGCCGCACCGGGACAGGAGCCTACAATGAGCAGTTCTTC. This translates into CASSRTGTGAYNEQFF.

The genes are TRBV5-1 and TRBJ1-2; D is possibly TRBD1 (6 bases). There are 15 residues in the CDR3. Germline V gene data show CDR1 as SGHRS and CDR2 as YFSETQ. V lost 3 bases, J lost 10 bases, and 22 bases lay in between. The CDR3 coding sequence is TGCGCCAGCAGCTCAACATCACAGGGCTTTGATGCCTACACCTTC. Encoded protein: CASSSTSQGFDAYTF.

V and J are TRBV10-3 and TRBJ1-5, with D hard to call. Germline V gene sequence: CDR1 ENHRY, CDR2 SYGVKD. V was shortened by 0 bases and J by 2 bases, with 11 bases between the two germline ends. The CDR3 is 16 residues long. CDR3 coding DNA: TGTGCCATCAGTGAGTCCCACGGGCAGGGCAATCAGCCCCAGCATTTT. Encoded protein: CAISESHGQGNQPQHF.

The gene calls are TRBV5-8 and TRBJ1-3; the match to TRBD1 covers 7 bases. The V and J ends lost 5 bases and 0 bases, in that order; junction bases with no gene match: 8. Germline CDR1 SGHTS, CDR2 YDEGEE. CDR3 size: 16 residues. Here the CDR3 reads CASSRQGPDSGNTIYF. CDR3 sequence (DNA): TGTGCCAGCAGTAGACAGGGCCCTGACTCTGGAAACACCATATATTTT.

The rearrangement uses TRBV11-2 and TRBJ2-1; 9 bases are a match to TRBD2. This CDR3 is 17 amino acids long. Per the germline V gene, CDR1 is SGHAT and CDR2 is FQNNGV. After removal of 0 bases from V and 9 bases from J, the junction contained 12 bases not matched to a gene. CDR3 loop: CASSLDLGGRARSEQFF. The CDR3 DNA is TGTGCCAGCAGCTTAGATCTAGGCGGGAGGGCCCGGTCTGAGCAGTTCTTC.

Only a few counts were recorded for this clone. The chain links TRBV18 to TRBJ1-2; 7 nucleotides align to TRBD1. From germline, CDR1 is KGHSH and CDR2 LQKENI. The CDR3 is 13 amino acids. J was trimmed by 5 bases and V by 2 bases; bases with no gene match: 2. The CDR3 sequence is CASSPEGQYGYTF. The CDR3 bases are TGTGCCAGCTCACCAGAGGGACAGTATGGCTACACCTTC.

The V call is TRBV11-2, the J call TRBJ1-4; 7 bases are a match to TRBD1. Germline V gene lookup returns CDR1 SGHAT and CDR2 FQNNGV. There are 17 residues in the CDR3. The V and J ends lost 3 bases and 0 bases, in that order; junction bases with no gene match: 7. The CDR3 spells CASSLGGQSSTNEKLFF. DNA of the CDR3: TGTGCCAGCAGCTTGGGGGGACAGTCCTCAACTAATGAAAAACTGTTTTTT. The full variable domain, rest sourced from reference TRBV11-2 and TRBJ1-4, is EAGVAQSPRYKIIEKRQSVAFWCNPISGHATLYWYQQILGQGPKLLIQFQNNGVVDDSQLPKDRFSAERLKGVDSTLKIQPAKLEDSAVYLCASSLGGQSSTNEKLFFGSGTQLSVL.

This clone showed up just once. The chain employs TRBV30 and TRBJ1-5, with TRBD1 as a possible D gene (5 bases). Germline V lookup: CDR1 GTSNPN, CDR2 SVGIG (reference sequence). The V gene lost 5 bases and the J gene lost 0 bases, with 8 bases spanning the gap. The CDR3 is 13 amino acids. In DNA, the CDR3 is TGTGCCTGGGGGACGAATAGCAATCAGCCCCAGCATTTT. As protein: CAWGTNSNQPQHF. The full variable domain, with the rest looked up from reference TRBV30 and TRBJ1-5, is SQTIHQWPATLVQPVGSPLSLECTVEGTSNPNLYWYRQAAGRGLQLLFYSVGIGQISSEVPQNLSASRPQDRQFILSSKKLLLSDSGFYLCAWGTNSNQPQHFGDGTRLSIL.

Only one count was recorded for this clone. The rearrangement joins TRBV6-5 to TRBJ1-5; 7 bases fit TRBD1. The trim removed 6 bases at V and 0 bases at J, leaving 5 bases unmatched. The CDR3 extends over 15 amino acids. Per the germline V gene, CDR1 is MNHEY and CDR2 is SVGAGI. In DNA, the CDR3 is TGTGCCAGCAGGCGAACAGGGGTTAGCAATCAGCCCCAGCATTTT. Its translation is CASRRTGVSNQPQHF.

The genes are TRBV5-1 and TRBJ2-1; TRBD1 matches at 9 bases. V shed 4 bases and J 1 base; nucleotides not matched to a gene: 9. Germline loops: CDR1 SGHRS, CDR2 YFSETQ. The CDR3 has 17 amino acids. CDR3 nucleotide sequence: TGCGCCAGCAGCCCCGGGACAGGGCGTACATCCTACAATGAGCAGTTCTTC. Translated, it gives CASSPGTGRTSYNEQFF.

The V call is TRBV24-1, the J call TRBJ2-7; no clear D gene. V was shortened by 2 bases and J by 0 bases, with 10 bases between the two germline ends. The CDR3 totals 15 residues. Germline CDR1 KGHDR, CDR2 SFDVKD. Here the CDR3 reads CATSDSRVASYEQYF. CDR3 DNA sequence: TGTGCCACCAGTGATTCCCGGGTTGCCTCCTACGAGCAGTACTTC.

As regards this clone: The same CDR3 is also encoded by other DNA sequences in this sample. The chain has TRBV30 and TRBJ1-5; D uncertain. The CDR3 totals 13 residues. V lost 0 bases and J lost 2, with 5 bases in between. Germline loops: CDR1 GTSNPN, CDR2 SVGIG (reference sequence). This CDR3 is CAWSVNGNQPQHF. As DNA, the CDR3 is TGTGCCTGGAGTGTAAATGGCAATCAGCCCCAGCATTTT.

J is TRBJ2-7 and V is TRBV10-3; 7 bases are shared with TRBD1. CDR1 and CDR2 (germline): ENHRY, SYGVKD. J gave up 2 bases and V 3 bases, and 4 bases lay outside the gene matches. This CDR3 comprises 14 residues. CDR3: CAISERQGPYEQYF. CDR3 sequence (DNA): TGTGCCATCAGTGAACGACAGGGACCCTACGAGCAGTACTTC.